The 3 T cell receptor beta chains listed next were all sequenced from one sample in a study of technical replicates of blood from several donors. The protocol was immunoSEQ multiplex PCR, while the TCRdb copy is restricted to in-frame clones and leaves out a portion. This sample has more than 65,000 clones, with about 93% found just once. Input material: T cells isolated from PBMCs. Receptors were obtained from a human donor in good health.

This sequence joins TRBV19 and TRBJ1-5; unclear D gene. V dropped 3 bases and J dropped 7 bases, with 7 bases sitting between them. The CDR3 runs to 12 residues. Per the germline V gene, CDR1 is LNHDA and CDR2 is SQIVND (reference sequence). CDR3 protein: CASSIGGQPQHF. The CDR3 region has the DNA TGTGCCAGTAGTATCGGAGGGCAGCCCCAGCATTTT.

The rearrangement uses TRBV14 and TRBJ1-1; D is undetermined. The CDR3 consists of 13 residues. The V end was cut by 2 bases, the J end by 3 bases, with 7 bases between. Germline CDR1 and CDR2: SGHDN and FVKESK. In DNA form, the CDR3 reads TGTGCCAGCAGCCAAAGAAGAGACACTGAAGCTTTCTTT. Its translation: CASSQRRDTEAFF.

V is TRBV2 and J is TRBJ2-7, with D perhaps matching TRBD1 (5 bases). The CDR3 is made up of 14 amino acids. Trimming left V 2 bases short and J 6 bases short, with 14 bases between. Germline V gene data show CDR1 as SNHLY and CDR2 as FYNNEI. The CDR3 bases are TGTGCCAGCAGTGAATTAGGGGCGTCGGGCGAGCAGTACTTC. It encodes CASSELGASGEQYF. Full variable domain (remainder filled in from reference TRBV2 and TRBJ2-7): EPEVTQTPSHQVTQMGQEVILRCVPISNHLYFYWYRQILGQKVEFLVSFYNNEISEKSEIFDDQFSVERPDGSNFTLKIRSTKLEDSAMYFCASSELGASGEQYFGPGTRLTVT.